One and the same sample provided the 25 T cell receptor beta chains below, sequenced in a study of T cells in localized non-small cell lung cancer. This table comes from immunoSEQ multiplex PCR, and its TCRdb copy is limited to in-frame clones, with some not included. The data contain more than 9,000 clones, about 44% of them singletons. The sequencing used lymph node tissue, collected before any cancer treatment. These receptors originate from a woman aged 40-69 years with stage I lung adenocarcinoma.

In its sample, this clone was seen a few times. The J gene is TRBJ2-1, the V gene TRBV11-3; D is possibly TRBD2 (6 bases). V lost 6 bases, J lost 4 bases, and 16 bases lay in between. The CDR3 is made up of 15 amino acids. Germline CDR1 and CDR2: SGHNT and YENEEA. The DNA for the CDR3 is TGTGCCAGCAGGTTTGGGACTTCCGAATACAATGAGCAGTTCTTC. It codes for CASRFGTSEYNEQFF.

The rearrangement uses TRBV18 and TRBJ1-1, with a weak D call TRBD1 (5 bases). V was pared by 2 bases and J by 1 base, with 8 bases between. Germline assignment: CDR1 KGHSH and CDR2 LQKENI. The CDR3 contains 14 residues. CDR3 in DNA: TGTGCCAGCTCACCAGGGGCAGCGAACACTGAAGCTTTCTTT. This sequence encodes CASSPGAANTEAFF.

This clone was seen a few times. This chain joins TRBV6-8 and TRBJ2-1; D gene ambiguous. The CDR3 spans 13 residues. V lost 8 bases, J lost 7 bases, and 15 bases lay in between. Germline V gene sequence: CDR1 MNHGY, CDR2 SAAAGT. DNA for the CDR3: TGTGCCAGCCATCGGTTGGGCGTAAATGAGCAGTTCTTC. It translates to CASHRLGVNEQFF.

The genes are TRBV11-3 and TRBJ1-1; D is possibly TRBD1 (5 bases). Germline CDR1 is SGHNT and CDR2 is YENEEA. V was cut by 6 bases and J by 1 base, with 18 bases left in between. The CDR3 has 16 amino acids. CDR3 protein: CASSLAFQGRNTEAFF. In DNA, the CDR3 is TGTGCCAGCAGTTTGGCGTTTCAGGGTAGGAACACTGAAGCTTTCTTT. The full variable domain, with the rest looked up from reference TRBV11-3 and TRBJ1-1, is EAGVVQSPRYKIIEKKQPVAFWCNPISGHNTLYWYLQNLGQGPELLIRYENEEAVDDSQLPKDRFSAERLKGVDSTLKIQPAELGDSAVYLCASSLAFQGRNTEAFFGQGTRLTVV.

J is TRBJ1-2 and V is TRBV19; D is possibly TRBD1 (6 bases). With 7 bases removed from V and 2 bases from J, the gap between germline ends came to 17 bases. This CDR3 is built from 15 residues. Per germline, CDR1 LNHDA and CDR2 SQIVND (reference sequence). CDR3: CASTALGQGNYGYTF. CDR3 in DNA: TGTGCCAGTACGGCCCTTGGTCAGGGGAACTATGGCTACACCTTC.

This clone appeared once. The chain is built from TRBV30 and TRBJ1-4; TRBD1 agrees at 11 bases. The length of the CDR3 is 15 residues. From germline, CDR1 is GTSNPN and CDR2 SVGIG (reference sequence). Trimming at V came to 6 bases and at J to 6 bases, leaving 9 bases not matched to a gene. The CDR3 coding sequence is TGTGCCTGTAGTACTATGGGACAGGGGGATGAAAAACTGTTTTTT. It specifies CACSTMGQGDEKLFF.

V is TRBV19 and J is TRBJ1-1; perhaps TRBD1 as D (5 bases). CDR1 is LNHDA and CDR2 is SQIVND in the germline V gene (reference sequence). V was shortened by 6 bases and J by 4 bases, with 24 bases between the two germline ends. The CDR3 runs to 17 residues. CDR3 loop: CASSLTARGRAGTEAFF. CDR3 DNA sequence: TGTGCCAGTAGCCTCACGGCGAGGGGACGGGCGGGCACTGAAGCTTTCTTT.

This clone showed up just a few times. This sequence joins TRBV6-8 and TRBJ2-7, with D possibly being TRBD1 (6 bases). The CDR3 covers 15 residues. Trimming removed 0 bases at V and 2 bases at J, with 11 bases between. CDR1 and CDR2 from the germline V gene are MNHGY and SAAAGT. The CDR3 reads CASSYSGGSTYEQYF. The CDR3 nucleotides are TGTGCCAGCAGTTACTCAGGGGGATCCACCTACGAGCAGTACTTC.

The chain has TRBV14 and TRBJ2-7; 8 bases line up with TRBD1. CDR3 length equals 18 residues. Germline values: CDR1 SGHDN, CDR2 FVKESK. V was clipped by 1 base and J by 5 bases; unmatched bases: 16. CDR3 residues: CASSQGTRDRTQRDEQYF. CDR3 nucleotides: TGTGCCAGCAGCCAAGGAACTCGGGACAGGACCCAGAGGGACGAGCAGTACTTC.

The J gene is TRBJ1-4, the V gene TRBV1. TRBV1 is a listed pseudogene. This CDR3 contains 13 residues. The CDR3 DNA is TGCGCCAGCAGCCAAGTCAGCGGAGAAAAACTGTTTTTT. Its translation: CASSQVSGEKLFF.

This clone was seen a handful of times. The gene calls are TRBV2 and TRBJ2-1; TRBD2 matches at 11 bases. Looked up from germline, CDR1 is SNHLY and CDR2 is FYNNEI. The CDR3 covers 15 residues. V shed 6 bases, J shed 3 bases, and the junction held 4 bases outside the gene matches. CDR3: CASRGGLAGYNEQFF. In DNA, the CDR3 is TGTGCCAGCAGGGGAGGACTAGCGGGCTACAATGAGCAGTTCTTC.

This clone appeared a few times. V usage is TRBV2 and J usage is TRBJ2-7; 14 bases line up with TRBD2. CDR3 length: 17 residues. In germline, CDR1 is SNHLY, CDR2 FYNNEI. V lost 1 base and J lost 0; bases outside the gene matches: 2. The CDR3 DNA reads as TGTGCCAGCAGTGAAGATGGACTAGCGGGGGGCTCCTACGAGCAGTACTTC. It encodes CASSEDGLAGGSYEQYF.

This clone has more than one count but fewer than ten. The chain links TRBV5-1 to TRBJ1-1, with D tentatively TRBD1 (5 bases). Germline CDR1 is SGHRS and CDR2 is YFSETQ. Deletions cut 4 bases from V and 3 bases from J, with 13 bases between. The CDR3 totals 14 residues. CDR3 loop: CASSPAGGYTEAFF. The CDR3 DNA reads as TGCGCCAGCAGCCCTGCGGGGGGTTACACTGAAGCTTTCTTT.

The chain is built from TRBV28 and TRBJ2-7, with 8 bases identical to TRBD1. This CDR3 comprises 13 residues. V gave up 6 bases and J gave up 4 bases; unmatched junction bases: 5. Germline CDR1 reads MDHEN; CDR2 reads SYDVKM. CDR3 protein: CASRATGGYEQYF. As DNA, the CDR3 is TGTGCCAGCAGAGCTACAGGGGGTTACGAGCAGTACTTC. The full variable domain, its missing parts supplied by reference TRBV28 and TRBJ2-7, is DVKVTQSSRYLVKRTGEKVFLECVQDMDHENMFWYRQDPGLGLRLIYFSYDVKMKEKGDIPEGYSVSREKKERFSLILESASTNQTSMYLCASRATGGYEQYFGPGTRLTVT.

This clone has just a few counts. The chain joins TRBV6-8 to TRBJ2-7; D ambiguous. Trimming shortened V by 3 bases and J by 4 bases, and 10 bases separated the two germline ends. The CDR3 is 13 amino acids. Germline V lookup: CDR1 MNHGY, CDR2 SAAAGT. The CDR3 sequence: CASSYPSGYEQYF. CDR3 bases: TGTGCCAGCAGTTATCCGTCGGGTTACGAGCAGTACTTC.

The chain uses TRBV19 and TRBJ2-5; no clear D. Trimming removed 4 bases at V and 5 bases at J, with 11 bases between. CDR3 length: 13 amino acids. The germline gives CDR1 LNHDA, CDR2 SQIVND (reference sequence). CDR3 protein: CASSKAGGETQYF. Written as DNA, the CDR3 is TGTGCCAGTAGTAAGGCCGGTGGGGAGACCCAGTACTTC.

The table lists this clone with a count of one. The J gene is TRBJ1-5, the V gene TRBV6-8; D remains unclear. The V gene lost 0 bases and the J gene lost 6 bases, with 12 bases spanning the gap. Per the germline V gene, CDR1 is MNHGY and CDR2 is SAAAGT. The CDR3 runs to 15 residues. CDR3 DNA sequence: TGTGCCAGCAGTTACTCCCGACCGGGGAGTCAGCCCCAGCATTTT. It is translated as CASSYSRPGSQPQHF.

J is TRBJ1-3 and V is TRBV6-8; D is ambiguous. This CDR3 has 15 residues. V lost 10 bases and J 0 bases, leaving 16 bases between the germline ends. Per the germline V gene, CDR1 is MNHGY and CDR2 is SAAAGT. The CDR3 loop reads CAITDDGLSGNTIYF. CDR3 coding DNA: TGTGCCATCACCGACGACGGTCTCTCTGGAAACACCATATATTTT.

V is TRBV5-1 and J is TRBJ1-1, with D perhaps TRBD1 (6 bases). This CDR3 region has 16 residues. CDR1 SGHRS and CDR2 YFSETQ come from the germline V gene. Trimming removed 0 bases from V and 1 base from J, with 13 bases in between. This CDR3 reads CASSLGQEWENTEAFF. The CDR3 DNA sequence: TGCGCCAGCAGCTTGGGACAGGAATGGGAGAACACTGAAGCTTTCTTT.

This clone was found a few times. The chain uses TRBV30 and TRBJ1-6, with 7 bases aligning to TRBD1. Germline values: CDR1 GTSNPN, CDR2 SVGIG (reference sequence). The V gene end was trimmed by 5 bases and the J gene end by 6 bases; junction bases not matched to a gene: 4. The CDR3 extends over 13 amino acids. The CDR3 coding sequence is TGTGCCTGGGCCGGGACAGCTAATTCACCCCTCCACTTT. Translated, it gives CAWAGTANSPLHF.

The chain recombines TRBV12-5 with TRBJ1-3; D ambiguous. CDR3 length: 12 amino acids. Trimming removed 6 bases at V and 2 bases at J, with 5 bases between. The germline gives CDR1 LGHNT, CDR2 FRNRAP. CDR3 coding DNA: TGTGCTAGTGGAGGTCCTGGAAACACCATATATTTT. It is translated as CASGGPGNTIYF.

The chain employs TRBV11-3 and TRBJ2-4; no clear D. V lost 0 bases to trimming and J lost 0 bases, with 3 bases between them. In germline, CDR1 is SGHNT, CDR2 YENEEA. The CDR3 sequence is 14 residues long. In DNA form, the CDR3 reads TGTGCCAGCAGCTTAGACCCAGCCAAAAACATTCAGTACTTC. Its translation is CASSLDPAKNIQYF.

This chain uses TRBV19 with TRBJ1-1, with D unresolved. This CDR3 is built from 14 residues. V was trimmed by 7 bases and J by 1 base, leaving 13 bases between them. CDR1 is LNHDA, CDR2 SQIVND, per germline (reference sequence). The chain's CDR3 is CASIRREPNTEAFF. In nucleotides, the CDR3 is TGTGCCAGTATTCGAAGGGAGCCGAACACTGAAGCTTTCTTT.

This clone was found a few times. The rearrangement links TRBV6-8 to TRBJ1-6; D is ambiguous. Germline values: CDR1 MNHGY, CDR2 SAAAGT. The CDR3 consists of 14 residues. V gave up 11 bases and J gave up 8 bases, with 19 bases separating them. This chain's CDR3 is CAGWTAEQYSPLHF. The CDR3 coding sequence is TGTGCCGGATGGACCGCTGAACAGTATTCACCCCTCCACTTT.

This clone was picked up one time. CDR3: CASSLGTGGPSTEAFF. The CDR3 bases are TGCGCCAGCAGCTTGGGGACAGGAGGGCCTAGCACTGAAGCTTTCTTT. V usage is TRBV5-1 and J usage is TRBJ1-1, with 7 positions matching TRBD1. V shed 0 bases, J shed 4 bases, and the junction held 9 bases outside the gene matches. The CDR3 spans 16 residues. Germline assignment: CDR1 SGHRS and CDR2 YFSETQ.